This TCR beta chain was sequenced for a study of blood T cell repertoires in COVID-19. Study overall: The origin of the acute and convalescent COVID-19 samples was the United States, Italy and Spain. The analysed material was cDNA or gDNA that came from T cells, B-cell-depleted T cells, or PBMCs.

Enrolment of Seattle patients took place during active infection, and they were followed longitudinally. The CDR3 covers 12 residues. CDR1 and CDR2 (germline): MNHEY, SVGAGI. Trimming left V 7 bases short and J 2 bases short, with 6 bases between. Authors' methods: Estimation of nucleated cell counts was performed using reference gene primer amplification. Assay: immunoSEQ multiplex PCR; the TCRdb copy retains only in-frame clones and omits some. V, J and clone size reflect that table, while D and trimming were determined from the DNA. Of about 220,000 clones in the sample, roughly 80% were seen once.

The sequenced material came from peripheral blood. The TCR originated in a woman in her 70s with COVID-19, enrolled during active disease. J is TRBJ1-5 and V is TRBV6-5; D possibly corresponds to TRBD1 (6 bases). The CDR3 reads CASKGGNQPQHF. The CDR3 nucleotides read TGTGCCAGCAAGGGGGGCAATCAGCCCCAGCATTTT.